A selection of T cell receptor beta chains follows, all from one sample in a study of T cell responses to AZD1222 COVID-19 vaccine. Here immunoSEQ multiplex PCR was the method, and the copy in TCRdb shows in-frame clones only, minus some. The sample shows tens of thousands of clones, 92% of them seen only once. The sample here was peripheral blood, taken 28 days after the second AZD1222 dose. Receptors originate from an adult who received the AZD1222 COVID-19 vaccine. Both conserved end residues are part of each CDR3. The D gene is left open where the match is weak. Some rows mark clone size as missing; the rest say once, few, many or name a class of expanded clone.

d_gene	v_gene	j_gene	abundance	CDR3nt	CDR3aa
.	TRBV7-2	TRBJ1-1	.	TGTGCCAGCAGCGAACGGAGGAACACTGAAGCTTTCTTT	CASSERRNTEAFF
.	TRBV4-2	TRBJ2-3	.	TGTGCCAGCAGCCAAGCCCCACAGACCACAGATACGCAGTATTTT	CASSQAPQTTDTQYF
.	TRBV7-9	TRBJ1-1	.	TGTGCCAGCAGCTTAGCGCGGGGGTTAGGTGGGACTGAAGCTTTCTTT	CASSLARGLGGTEAFF
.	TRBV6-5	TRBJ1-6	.	TGTGCCAGCAGTTACTCGGGTAGGGATTCACCCCTCCACTTT	CASSYSGRDSPLHF
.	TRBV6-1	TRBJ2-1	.	TGTGCCAGCAGTGGTCGCAGGGGGGGGACCTACAATGAGCAGTTCTTC	CASSGRRGGTYNEQFF
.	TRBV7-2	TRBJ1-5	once	TGTGCCAGCAGCCTACTCCCAAATCAGCCCCAGCATTTT	CASSLLPNQPQHF
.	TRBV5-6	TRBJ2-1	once	TGTGCCAGCAGCCCTGGACTCGGGCGGTCGGAGCAGTTCTTC	CASSPGLGRSEQFF
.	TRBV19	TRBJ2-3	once	TGTGCCAGTAGAGTTAGGGATACGCAGTATTTT	CASRVRDTQYF
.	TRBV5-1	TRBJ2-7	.	TGCGCCAGCAGCCAACCGCCCTACGAGCAGTACTTC	CASSQPPYEQYF
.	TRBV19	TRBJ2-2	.	TGTGCCAGTAGTATAGAACTGCCCACCGGGGAGCTGTTTTTT	CASSIELPTGELFF
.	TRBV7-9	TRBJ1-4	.	TGTGCCAGCAGCTTAGACACGCGGGCGGTGGATTTT	CASSLDTRAVDF
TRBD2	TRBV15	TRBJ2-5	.	TGTGCCACCCAGTTGGGAGGGCAAGAGACCCAGTACTTC	CATQLGGQETQYF
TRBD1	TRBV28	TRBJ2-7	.	TGTGCCAGCAGTTTGATGGACAGGGGGCTGTACGAGCAGTACTTC	CASSLMDRGLYEQYF
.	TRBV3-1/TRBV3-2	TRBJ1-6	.	TGTGCCAGCAGCCAAGGACGGAACAAGCATTCACCCCTCCACTTT	CASSQGRNKHSPLHF
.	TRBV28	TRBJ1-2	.	TGTGCCAGCAGTTTAGGCAGGTACTATGGCTACACCTTC	CASSLGRYYGYTF
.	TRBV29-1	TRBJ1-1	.	TGCAGCGTCGAAGACGGGAACACTGAAGCTTTCTTT	CSVEDGNTEAFF
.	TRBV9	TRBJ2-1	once	TGTGCCAGCAGCGTAGGAGGGGGGTACAATGAGCAGTTCTTC	CASSVGGGYNEQFF
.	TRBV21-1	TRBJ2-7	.	TGTGCCAGCAGCTCCGACAGGGGTTACGAGCAGTACTTC	CASSSDRGYEQYF
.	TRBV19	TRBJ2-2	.	TGTGCCAGTATCCGCCCGGGACACCCGAACACCGGGGAGCTGTTTTTT	CASIRPGHPNTGELFF
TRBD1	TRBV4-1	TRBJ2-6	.	TGCGCCAGCAGCCATGGTGACAGGGTCTCTGGGGCCAACGTCCTGACTTTC	CASSHGDRVSGANVLTF
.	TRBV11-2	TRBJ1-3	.	TGTGCCAGCAGCTTAGACGGTTGGGGGCCTGGAAACACCATATATTTT	CASSLDGWGPGNTIYF
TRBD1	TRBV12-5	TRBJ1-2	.	TGTGCTAGTGCCAATTCCTCGACAGGGACGGGTGGCTACACCTTC	CASANSSTGTGGYTF
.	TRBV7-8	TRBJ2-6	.	TGTGCCAGCAGCTACCCGGCCCCGCGAGTAGGGGGCTCTGGGGCCAACGTCCTGACTTTC	CASSYPAPRVGGSGANVLTF
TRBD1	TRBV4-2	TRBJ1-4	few	TGTGCCAGCAGCCAAGGCGGGACAGGAGGTCATGAAAAACTGTTTTTT	CASSQGGTGGHEKLFF
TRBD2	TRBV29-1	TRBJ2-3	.	TGCAGCGTGGCACTAGCGGATAAGACCACAGATACGCAGTATTTT	CSVALADKTTDTQYF
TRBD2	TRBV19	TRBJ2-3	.	TGTGCCAGTAGTGTTCTCCGCGGGGGTACAGATACGCAGTATTTT	CASSVLRGGTDTQYF